This T cell receptor (beta chain) derives from a study of CD8+CD57+ T cells in acquired aplastic anemia. Findings and caveats of the study: Significance was not reached for CD8+ Simpson's diversity between patients and controls. Nearly 30 CD8+ CDR3 sequences were shared between patients and controls.

V shed 7 bases and J shed 0 bases, with 15 bases lying between them. The CDR3 loop spans 15 amino acids. This clonotype came up a few times. Its antigen remains unidentified. Using genomic DNA as the template, TCR beta VDJ and CDR3 profiling was carried out. TCRdb re-called the reads through MiXCR, storing one row per CDR3 protein. The sample contains hundreds of thousands of distinct CDR3 sequences, about a third of which appear only once. Those patients picked for sequencing had displayed CD8+CD57+ cell expansion on flow cytometry. At blood sampling, none of the patients had yet received therapy. Sequences were obtained from sorted CD4+, CD8+, or CD8+CD57+ T cells (not recorded which) from PBMCs. The receptor's source is a human donor with aplastic anemia. This chain links TRBV12-3 or TRBV12-4 with TRBJ1-1; D not resolved. CDR3 in amino acids: CASTLSPGLNTEAFF. CDR3 coding DNA: TGTGCCAGCACGTTGTCCCCGGGTCTGAACACTGAAGCTTTCTTT.